This TCR beta chain emerged from a study of Graves' ophthalmopathy and Graves' hyperthyroidism. Study findings and constraints: It was with around 71% sensitivity and around 75% specificity that the model predicted ophthalmopathy progression.

The sequenced template was RNA, covering the TCR beta CDR3 region. HTBI-primed RT-PCR formed the first round, and a multiplex PCR formed the second. TCRdb analysed the multiplex PCR reads with MiXCR anew, one entry per CDR3 protein. The repertoire holds 20,000 to 30,000 distinct CDR3 sequences, with around 50% as singletons. Note on this clonotype: Antigen unknown.

Ineligible for inclusion were patients with other autoimmune diseases, uncontrolled infections, pregnancy or lactation. Sampling 10 ml of fresh peripheral blood provided the PBMCs. Sequencing was carried out using peripheral blood. The sequence derives from an adult woman with stable Graves' hyperthyroidism.

The CDR3 DNA is TGTGCCAGCAGCTTAGGAGGAGGGGGAAGCGGGTCGAACTATGGCTACACCTTC. The encoded protein is CASSLGGGGSGSNYGYTF. The rearrangement joins TRBV7-9 to TRBJ1-2; D is possibly TRBD1 (6 bases). Germline CDR1 and CDR2: SEHNR and FQNEAQ (reference sequence). With 1 base removed from V and 2 bases from J, the gap between germline ends came to 20 bases. The CDR3 spans 18 residues.